This is a list of T cell receptor beta chains from one sample in a study of OX40 agonist ivuxolimab in advanced cancers. TCRdb's copy holds only in-frame clones and misses some; the assay was immunoSEQ multiplex PCR. Among around 80,000 clones, roughly 90% were seen once, and the ten largest hold approximately 0.2%. Material: CD4+ or CD8+ T cells sorted from blood, obtained in a trial of the OX40 agonist ivuxolimab. These receptors were obtained from an adult with an advanced solid tumor such as melanoma, head and neck, liver or kidney cancer. The CDR3 runs from the conserved cysteine through the conserved F or W. A D gene is named only where the DNA matches it firmly.

>NA|TRBJ1-3|TRBV5-5
CASSLGSRPSGNTIYF
TGTGCCAGCAGCTTGGGTAGCAGACCCTCTGGAAACACCATATATTTT
>NA|TRBJ1-4|TRBV29-1
CSVWGAGNEKLFF
TGCAGCGTTTGGGGGGCCGGGAATGAAAAACTGTTTTTT
>NA|TRBJ2-7|TRBV2
CASSDVVAASYEQYF
TGTGCCAGCAGTGATGTAGTGGCAGCCTCCTACGAGCAGTACTTC
>TRBD1|TRBJ1-1|TRBV19
CASVPGQGTTEAFF
TGTGCCAGTGTCCCGGGACAGGGAACCACTGAAGCTTTCTTT
>NA|TRBJ2-3|TRBV29-1
CSALFSDTQYF
TGCAGCGCCCTGTTTTCCGATACGCAGTATTTT
>NA|TRBJ2-3|TRBV2
CASTGGGGDTQYF
TGTGCCAGCACCGGAGGGGGAGGAGATACGCAGTATTTT
>NA|TRBJ2-4|TRBV5-4
CASSKGELAKNIQYF
TGTGCCAGCTCAAAGGGGGAGTTAGCCAAAAACATTCAGTACTTC
>TRBD1|TRBJ2-7|TRBV7-8
CASSVGQGLYEQYF
TGTGCCAGCAGCGTAGGACAGGGCCTCTACGAGCAGTACTTC
>NA|TRBJ2-2|TRBV27
CASSYGPLAGELFF
TGTGCCAGCAGTTACGGACCACTGGCCGGGGAGCTGTTTTTT
>TRBD1|TRBJ1-2|TRBV19
CASSPGQGARGYTF
TGTGCCAGTAGTCCGGGACAGGGGGCACGGGGCTACACCTTC
>NA|TRBJ1-5|TRBV5-6
CASSLRDRSGSNQPQHF
TGTGCCAGCAGCTTGAGGGACCGCAGCGGAAGCAATCAGCCCCAGCATTTT